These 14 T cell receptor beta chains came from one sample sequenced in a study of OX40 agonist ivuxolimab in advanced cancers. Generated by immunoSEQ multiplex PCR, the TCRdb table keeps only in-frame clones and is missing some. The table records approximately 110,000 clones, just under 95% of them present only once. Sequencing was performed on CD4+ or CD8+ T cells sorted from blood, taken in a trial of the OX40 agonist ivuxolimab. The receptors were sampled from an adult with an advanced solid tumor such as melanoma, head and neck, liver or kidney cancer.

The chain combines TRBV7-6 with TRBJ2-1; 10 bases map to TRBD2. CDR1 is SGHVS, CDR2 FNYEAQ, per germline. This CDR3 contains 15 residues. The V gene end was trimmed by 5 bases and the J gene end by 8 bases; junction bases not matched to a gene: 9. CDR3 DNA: TGTGCCAGCAGCCCCCCTAGCGGGAGTTACGATGAGCAGTTCTTC. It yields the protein CASSPPSGSYDEQFF. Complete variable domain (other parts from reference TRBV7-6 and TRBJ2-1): GAGVSQSPRYKVTKRGQDVALRCDPISGHVSLYWYRQALGQGPEFLTYFNYEAQQDKSGLPNDRFSAERPEGSISTLTIQRTEQRDSAMYRCASSPPSGSYDEQFFGPGTRLTVL.

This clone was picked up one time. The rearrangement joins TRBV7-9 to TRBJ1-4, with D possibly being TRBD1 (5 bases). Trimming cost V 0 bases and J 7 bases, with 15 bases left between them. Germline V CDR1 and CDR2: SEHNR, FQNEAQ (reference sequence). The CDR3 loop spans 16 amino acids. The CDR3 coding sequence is TGTGCCAGCAGCTTAGCGTGGGGACCTCGGAGTGAAAAACTGTTTTTT. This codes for CASSLAWGPRSEKLFF. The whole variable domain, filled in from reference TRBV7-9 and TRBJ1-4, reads DTGVSQNPRHKITKRGQNVTFRCDPISEHNRLYWYRQTLGQGPEFLTYFQNEAQLEKSRLLSDRFSAERPKGSFSTLEIQRTEQGDSAMYLCASSLAWGPRSEKLFFGSGTQLSVL.

CDR3 DNA sequence: TGTGCCATCAGTGGGCTAGCGGGAGAGGGAGAGACCCAGTACTTC. It specifies CAISGLAGEGETQYF. The chain couples TRBV10-3 to TRBJ2-5; TRBD2 matches 10 bases. CDR3 size: 15 residues. V gave up 4 bases and J gave up 4 bases; unmatched junction bases: 6. Germline V gives CDR1 ENHRY, CDR2 SYGVKD.

In DNA, the CDR3 is TGTGCCACCAGCAGATTACGTCCCCCCGAGGGTACGCAGTATTTT. It yields the protein CATSRLRPPEGTQYF. This chain connects TRBV15 to TRBJ2-3; weak D call: TRBD2 (5 bases). V was clipped by 2 bases and J by 8 bases, with 17 bases between them. Looked up from germline, CDR1 is LNHNV and CDR2 is YYDKDF (reference sequence). The length of the CDR3 is 15 residues.

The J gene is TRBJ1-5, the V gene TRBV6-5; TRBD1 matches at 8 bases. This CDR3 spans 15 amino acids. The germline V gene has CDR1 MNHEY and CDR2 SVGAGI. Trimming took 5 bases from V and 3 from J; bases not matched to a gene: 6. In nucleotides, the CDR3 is TGTGCCAGCAGTGTACCGACAGGGGACAATCAGCCCCAGCATTTT. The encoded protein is CASSVPTGDNQPQHF.

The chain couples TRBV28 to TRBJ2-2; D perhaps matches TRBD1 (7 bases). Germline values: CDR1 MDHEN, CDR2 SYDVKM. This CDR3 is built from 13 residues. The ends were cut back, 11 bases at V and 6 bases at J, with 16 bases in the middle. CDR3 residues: CAVRRGHAGELFF. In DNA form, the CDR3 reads TGTGCCGTCAGGAGGGGGCACGCCGGGGAGCTGTTTTTT. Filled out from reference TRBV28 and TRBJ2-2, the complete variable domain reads DVKVTQSSRYLVKRTGEKVFLECVQDMDHENMFWYRQDPGLGLRLIYFSYDVKMKEKGDIPEGYSVSREKKERFSLILESASTNQTSMYLCAVRRGHAGELFFGEGSRLTVL.

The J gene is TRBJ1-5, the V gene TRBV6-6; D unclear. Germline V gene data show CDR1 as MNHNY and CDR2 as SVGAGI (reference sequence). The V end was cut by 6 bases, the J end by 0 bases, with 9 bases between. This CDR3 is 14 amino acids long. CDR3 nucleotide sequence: TGTGCCAGCAGCGAAAGGTATAGCAATCAGCCCCAGCATTTT. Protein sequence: CASSERYSNQPQHF.

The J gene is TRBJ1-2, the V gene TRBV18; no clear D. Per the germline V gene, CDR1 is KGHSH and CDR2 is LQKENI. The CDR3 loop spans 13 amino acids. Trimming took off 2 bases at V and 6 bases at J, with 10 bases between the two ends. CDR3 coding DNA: TGTGCCAGCTCACCAGCCGGGTGGCATGGCTACACCTTC. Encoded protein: CASSPAGWHGYTF. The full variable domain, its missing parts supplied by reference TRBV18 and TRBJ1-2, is NAGVMQNPRHLVRRRGQEARLRCSPMKGHSHVYWYRQLPEEGLKFMVYLQKENIIDESGMPKERFSAEFPKEGPSILRIQQVVRGDSAAYFCASSPAGWHGYTFGSGTRLTVV.

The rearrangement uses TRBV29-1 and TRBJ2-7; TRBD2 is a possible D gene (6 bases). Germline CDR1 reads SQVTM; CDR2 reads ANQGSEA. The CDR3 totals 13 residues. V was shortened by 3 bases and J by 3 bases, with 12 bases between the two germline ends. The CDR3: CSVEGGISYEQYF. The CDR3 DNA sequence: TGCAGCGTTGAGGGCGGGATTAGCTACGAGCAGTACTTC.

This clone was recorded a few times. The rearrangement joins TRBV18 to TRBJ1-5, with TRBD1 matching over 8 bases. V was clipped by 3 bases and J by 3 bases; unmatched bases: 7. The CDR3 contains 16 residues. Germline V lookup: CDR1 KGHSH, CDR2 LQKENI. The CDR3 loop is CASSPGQGALNQPQHF. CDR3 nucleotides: TGTGCCAGCTCACCTGGGCAGGGGGCCCTCAATCAGCCCCAGCATTTT.

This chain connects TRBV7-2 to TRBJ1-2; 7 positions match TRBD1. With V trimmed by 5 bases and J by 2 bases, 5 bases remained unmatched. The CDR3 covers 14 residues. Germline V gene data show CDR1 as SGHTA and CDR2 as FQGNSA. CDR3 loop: CASSKGASNYGYTF. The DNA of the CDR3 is TGTGCCAGCAGCAAGGGGGCGTCAAACTATGGCTACACCTTC.

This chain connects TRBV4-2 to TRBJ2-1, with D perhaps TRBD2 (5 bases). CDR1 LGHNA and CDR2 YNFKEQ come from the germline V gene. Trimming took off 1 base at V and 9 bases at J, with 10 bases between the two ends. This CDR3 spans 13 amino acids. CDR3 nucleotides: TGTGCCAGCAGCCAAGTCCTCGAGGGTGAGCAGTTCTTC. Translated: CASSQVLEGEQFF.

CDR3 DNA: TGCGCCAGCAGCCAAGAGGGGGTCAATGAGCAGTTCTTC. It yields the protein CASSQEGVNEQFF. The chain recombines TRBV4-3 with TRBJ2-1, with D perhaps TRBD1 or TRBD2 (5 bases each). From germline, CDR1 is LGHNA and CDR2 YSLEER. The CDR3 consists of 13 residues. Trimming took off 0 bases at V and 6 bases at J, with 6 bases between the two ends.

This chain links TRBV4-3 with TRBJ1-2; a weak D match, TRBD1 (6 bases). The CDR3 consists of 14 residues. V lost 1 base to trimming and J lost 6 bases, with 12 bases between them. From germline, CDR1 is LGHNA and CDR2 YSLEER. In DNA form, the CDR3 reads TGCGCCAGCAGCCAAGTAGCGGGGGCGGATGGCTACACCTTC. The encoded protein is CASSQVAGADGYTF.